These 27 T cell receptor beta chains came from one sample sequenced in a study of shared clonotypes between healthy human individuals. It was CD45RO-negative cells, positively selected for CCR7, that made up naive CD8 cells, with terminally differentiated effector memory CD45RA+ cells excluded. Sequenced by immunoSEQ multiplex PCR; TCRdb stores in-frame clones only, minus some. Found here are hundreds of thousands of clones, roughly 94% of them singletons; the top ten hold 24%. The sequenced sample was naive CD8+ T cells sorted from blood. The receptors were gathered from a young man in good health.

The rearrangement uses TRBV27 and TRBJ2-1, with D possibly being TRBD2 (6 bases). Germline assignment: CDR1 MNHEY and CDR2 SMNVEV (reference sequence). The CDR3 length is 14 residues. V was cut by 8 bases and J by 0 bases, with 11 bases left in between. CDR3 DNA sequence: TGTGCCAGCGGGGAGGAGGACTCCTACAATGAGCAGTTCTTC. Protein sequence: CASGEEDSYNEQFF.

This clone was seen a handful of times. CDR3 coding DNA: TGCGCCAGCAGCCAAGTACAAGGGAGCCTGAGCGAGCAGTACTTC. This translates into CASSQVQGSLSEQYF. V is TRBV4-3 and J is TRBJ2-7; tentatively, D is TRBD2 (5 bases). Trimming took 1 base from V and 6 from J, leaving 16 bases between them. The germline CDR1 and CDR2 sequences are LGHNA and YSLEER. The CDR3 is 15 amino acids.

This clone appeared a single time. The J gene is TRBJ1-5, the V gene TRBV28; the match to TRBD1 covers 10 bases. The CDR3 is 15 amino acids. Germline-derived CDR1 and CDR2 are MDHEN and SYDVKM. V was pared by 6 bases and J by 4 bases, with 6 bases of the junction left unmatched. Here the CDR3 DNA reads TGTGCCAGCAGCCCGACAGGGGGCGGTAATCAGCCCCAGCATTTT. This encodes CASSPTGGGNQPQHF. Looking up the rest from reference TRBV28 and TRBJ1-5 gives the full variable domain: DVKVTQSSRYLVKRTGEKVFLECVQDMDHENMFWYRQDPGLGLRLIYFSYDVKMKEKGDIPEGYSVSREKKERFSLILESASTNQTSMYLCASSPTGGGNQPQHFGDGTRLSIL.

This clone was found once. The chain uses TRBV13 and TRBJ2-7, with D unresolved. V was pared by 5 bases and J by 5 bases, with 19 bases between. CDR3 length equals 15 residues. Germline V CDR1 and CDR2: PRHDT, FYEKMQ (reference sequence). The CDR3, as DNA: TGTGCCAGCAGCACCCTGACGGGCGCGATGCACGAGCAGTACTTC. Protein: CASSTLTGAMHEQYF.

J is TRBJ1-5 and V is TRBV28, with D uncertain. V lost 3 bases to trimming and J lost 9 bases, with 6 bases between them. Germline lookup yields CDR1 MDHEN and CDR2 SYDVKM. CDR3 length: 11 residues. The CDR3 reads CASSFYGPQHF. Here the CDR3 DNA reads TGTGCCAGCAGTTTTTATGGGCCCCAGCATTTT.

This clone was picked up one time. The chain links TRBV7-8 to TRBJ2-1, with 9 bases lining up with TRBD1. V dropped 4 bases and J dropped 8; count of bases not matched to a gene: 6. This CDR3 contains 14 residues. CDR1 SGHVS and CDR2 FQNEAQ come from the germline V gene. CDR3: CASSWDRVRYEQFF. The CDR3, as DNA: TGTGCCAGCAGCTGGGACAGGGTTAGGTATGAGCAGTTCTTC.

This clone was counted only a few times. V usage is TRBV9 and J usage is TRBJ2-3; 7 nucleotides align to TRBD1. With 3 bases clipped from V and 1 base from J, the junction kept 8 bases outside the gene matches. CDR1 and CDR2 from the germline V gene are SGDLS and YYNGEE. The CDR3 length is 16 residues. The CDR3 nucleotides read TGTGCCAGCAGCGCAGGACAGGCGACAGGCACAGATACGCAGTATTTT. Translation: CASSAGQATGTDTQYF.

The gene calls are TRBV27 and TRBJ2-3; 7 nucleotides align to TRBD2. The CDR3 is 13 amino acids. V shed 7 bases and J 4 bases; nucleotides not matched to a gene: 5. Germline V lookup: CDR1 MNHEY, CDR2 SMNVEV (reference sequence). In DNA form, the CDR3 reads TGTGCCAGCACTCCAAGCGGGGCAGATACGCAGTATTTT. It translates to CASTPSGADTQYF.

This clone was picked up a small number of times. The CDR3 spells CASSVGVGLYEQYF. For the CDR3, the DNA is TGTGCCAGCAGCGTAGGGGTCGGGCTGTACGAGCAGTACTTC. V is TRBV9 and J is TRBJ2-7; D not resolved. This CDR3 has 14 residues. Trimming stripped 0 bases from V and 4 bases from J, with 11 bases between. The germline V gene encodes CDR1 SGDLS and CDR2 YYNGEE.

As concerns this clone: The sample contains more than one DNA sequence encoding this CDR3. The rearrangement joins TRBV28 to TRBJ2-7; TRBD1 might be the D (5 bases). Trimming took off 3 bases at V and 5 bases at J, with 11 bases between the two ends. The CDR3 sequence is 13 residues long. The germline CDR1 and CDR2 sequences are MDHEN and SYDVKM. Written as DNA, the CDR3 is TGTGCCAGCAGTTTGGGGCTGAGAAACGAGCAGTACTTC. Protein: CASSLGLRNEQYF.

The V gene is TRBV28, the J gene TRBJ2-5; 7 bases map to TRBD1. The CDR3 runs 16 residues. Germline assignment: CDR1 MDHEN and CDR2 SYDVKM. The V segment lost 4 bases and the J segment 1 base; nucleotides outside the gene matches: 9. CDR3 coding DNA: TGTGCCAGCAGTTCCCGCCGGGGACAGATCCAAGAGACCCAGTACTTC. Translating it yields CASSSRRGQIQETQYF.

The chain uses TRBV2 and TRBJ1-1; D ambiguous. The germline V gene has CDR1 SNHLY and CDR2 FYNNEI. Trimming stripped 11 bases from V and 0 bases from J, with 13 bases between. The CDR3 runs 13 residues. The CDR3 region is CAPSPGLNTEAFF. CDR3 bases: TGTGCCCCTTCCCCAGGTCTGAACACTGAAGCTTTCTTT.

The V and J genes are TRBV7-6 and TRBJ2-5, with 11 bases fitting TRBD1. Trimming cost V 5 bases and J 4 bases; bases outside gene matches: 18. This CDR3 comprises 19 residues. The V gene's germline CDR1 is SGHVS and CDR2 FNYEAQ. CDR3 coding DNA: TGTGCCAGCAGCCTCTTCCGGGAGAGGGACAGGGGGATGGGAGAGACCCAGTACTTC. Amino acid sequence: CASSLFRERDRGMGETQYF.

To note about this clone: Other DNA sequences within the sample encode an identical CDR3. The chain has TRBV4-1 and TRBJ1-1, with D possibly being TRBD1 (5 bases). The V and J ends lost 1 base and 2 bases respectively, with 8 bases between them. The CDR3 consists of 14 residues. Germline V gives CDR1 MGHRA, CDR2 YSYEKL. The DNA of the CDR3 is TGCGCCAGCAGCCAAGTGGGGGAAAACACTGAAGCTTTCTTT. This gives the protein CASSQVGENTEAFF.

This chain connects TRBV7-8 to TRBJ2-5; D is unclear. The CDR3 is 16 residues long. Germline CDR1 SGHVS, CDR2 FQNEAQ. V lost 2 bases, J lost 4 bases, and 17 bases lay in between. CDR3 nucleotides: TGTGCCAGCAGCTTACCTATCGCGGCGACGGGAGAGACCCAGTACTTC. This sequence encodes CASSLPIAATGETQYF.

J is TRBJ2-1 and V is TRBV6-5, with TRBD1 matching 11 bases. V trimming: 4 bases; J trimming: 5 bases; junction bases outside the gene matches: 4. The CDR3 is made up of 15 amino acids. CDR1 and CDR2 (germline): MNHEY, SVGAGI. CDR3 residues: CASSLGQGVNNEQFF. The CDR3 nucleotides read TGTGCCAGCAGTTTGGGACAGGGGGTAAACAATGAGCAGTTCTTC.

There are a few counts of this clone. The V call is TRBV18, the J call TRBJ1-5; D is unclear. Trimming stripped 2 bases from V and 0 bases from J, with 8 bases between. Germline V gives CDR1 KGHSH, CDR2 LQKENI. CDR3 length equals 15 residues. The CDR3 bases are TGTGCCAGCTCACCAGGGGTGGGTAGCAATCAGCCCCAGCATTTT. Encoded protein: CASSPGVGSNQPQHF.

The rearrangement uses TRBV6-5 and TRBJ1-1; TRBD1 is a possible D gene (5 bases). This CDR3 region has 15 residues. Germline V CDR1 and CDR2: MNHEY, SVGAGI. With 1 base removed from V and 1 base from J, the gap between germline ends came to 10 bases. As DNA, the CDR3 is TGTGCCAGCAGTTACTTGGGGGGTCCGAACACTGAAGCTTTCTTT. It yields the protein CASSYLGGPNTEAFF.

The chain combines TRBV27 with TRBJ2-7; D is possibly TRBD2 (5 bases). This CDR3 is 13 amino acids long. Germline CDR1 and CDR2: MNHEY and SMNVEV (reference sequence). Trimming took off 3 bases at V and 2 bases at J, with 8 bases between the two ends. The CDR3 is CASSFGEPYEQYF. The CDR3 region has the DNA TGTGCCAGCAGTTTCGGGGAACCCTACGAGCAGTACTTC.

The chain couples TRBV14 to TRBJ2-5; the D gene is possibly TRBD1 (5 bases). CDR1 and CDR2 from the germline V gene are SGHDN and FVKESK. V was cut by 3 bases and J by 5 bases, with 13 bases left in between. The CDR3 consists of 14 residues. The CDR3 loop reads CASSQWGGRETQYF. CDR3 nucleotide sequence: TGTGCCAGCAGCCAGTGGGGCGGCAGGGAGACCCAGTACTTC.

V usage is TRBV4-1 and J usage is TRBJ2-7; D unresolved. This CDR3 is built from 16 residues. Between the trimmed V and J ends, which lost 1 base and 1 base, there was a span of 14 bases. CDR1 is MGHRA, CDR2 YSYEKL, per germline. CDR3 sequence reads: CASSQAGFGGSYEQYF. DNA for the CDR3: TGCGCCAGCAGCCAAGCGGGTTTCGGCGGATCCTACGAGCAGTACTTC.

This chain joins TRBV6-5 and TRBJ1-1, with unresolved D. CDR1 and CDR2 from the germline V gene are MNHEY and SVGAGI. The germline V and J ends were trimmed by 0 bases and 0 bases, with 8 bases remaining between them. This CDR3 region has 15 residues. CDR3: CASSYSGSMNTEAFF. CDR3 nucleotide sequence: TGTGCCAGCAGTTACTCTGGGAGCATGAACACTGAAGCTTTCTTT.

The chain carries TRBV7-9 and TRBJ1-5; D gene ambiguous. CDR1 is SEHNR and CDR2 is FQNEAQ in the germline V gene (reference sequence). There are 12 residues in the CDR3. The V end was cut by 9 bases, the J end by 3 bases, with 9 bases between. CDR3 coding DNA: TGTGCCAGGGGTACAGTCAATCAGCCCCAGCATTTT. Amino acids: CARGTVNQPQHF. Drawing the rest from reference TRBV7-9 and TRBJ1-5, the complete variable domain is DTGVSQNPRHKITKRGQNVTFRCDPISEHNRLYWYRQTLGQGPEFLTYFQNEAQLEKSRLLSDRFSAERPKGSFSTLEIQRTEQGDSAMYLCARGTVNQPQHFGDGTRLSIL.

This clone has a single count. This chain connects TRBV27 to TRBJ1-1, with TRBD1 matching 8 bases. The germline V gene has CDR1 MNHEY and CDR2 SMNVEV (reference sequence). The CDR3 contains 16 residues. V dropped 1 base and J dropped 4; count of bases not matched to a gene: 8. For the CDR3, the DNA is TGTGCCAGCAGTTTATGGCAGGGGGCGCAAGGCACTGAAGCTTTCTTT. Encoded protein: CASSLWQGAQGTEAFF.

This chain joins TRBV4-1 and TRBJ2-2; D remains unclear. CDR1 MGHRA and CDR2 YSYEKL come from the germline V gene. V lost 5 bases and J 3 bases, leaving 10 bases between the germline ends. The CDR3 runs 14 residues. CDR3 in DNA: TGCGCCAGCAGCACGATCCCCTACACCGGGGAGCTGTTTTTT. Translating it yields CASSTIPYTGELFF.

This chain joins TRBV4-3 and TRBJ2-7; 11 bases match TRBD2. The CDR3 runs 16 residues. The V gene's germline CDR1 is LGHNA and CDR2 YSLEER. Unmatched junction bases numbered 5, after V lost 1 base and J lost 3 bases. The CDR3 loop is CASSQARTSGYYEQYF. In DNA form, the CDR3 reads TGCGCCAGCAGCCAAGCTAGGACTAGCGGGTACTACGAGCAGTACTTC.

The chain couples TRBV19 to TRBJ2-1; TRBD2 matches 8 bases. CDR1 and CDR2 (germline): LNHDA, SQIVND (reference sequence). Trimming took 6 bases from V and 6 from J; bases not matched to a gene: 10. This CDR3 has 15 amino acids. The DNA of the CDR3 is TGTGCCAGTAGGACAACCGGGACTAGTCGCAATGAGCAGTTCTTC. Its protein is CASRTTGTSRNEQFF.